This T cell receptor (beta chain) derives from a study of cytomegalovirus exposure and HLA in healthy donors. General study findings and limits: Reportedly, TCR beta sequences accurately predicted HLA-A and HLA-B alleles in most subjects. Earlier results showed most TCR beta V segments being productive about 87% or about 30% of the time.

The PCR had 60 Vbeta and 13 Jbeta primers. The table came from immunoSEQ multiplex PCR; TCRdb's copy has only in-frame clones and leaves some out. The data hold roughly 140,000 clones, with 79% observed a single time. V gave up 4 bases and J gave up 4 bases; unmatched junction bases: 6. From germline, CDR1 is SGHRS and CDR2 YFSETQ. CDR3 length equals 15 residues. In its sample, this clone was seen once. The antigen is not known. The sequenced sample consisted of PBMCs. J is TRBJ2-7 and V is TRBV5-1; TRBD1 matches 12 bases. The sequence was collected from a human donor in good health. Written as DNA, the CDR3 is TGCGCCAGCAGCCCGGGACAGGGGGCTCGATACGAGCAGTACTTC. Protein: CASSPGQGARYEQYF.